Below, 20 T cell receptor beta chains from the same sample are listed, as sequenced in a study of blood T cell repertoires in COVID-19. The repertoire was sequenced with immunoSEQ multiplex PCR; TCRdb's copy has only in-frame clones and lacks some. The sample has about 200,000 clones; around 82% are singletons. Sequenced material: PBMCs or T cells enriched from blood (not recorded which). The receptors stem from an older woman with acute COVID-19.

The rearrangement links TRBV11-2 to TRBJ2-7, with TRBD1 as a possible D gene (5 bases). This CDR3 is built from 16 residues. Germline V gives CDR1 SGHAT, CDR2 FQNNGV. The V and J ends lost 5 bases and 0 bases respectively, with 17 bases between them. This chain's CDR3 is CASSTFRAQLSYEQYF. CDR3 bases: TGTGCCAGCAGCACATTCAGGGCTCAGCTCTCCTACGAGCAGTACTTC.

The chain links TRBV24-1 to TRBJ1-5; TRBD1 agrees at 10 bases. From germline, CDR1 is KGHDR and CDR2 SFDVKD. CDR3 length: 14 amino acids. Trimming took 9 bases from V and 3 from J; bases not matched to a gene: 4. The CDR3 bases are TGTGCCACCGCGGGACAGGGGTACAATCAGCCCCAGCATTTT. It translates to CATAGQGYNQPQHF.

This clone was recorded many times. The chain recombines TRBV3-1 (or the pseudogene TRBV3-2) with TRBJ1-1, with a tentative D call TRBD1 (5 bases). CDR3 length: 15 residues. The V and J ends lost 3 bases and 3 bases respectively, with 14 bases between them. Per germline, CDR1 LGHDT and CDR2 YNNKEL (reference sequence). CDR3 in DNA: TGTGCCAGCAGCCAGGACACTCGTTGGGACACTGAAGCTTTCTTT. Translation: CASSQDTRWDTEAFF.

The chain recombines TRBV6-2 or TRBV6-3 with TRBJ2-5; D not certain. CDR3 size: 14 residues. Trimming shortened V by 4 bases and J by 1 base, and 10 bases separated the two germline ends. Per germline, CDR1 MNHEY and CDR2 SVGEGT. The CDR3 region is CASSSLSPQETQYF. The CDR3 DNA is TGTGCCAGCAGTTCCCTGTCCCCCCAAGAGACCCAGTACTTC.

The CDR3 DNA follows: TGTGCCAGCAGTGACCGACTAGCGGGCACAGATACGCAGTATTTT. Encoded protein: CASSDRLAGTDTQYF. This chain joins TRBV6-1 and TRBJ2-3; 9 positions agree with TRBD2. The V gene's germline CDR1 is MNHNS and CDR2 SASEGT. V lost 3 bases and J lost 1; bases outside the gene matches: 2. The CDR3 consists of 15 residues.

The chain joins TRBV30 to TRBJ1-1; weak D call: TRBD1 (6 bases). The V gene's germline CDR1 is GTSNPN and CDR2 SVGIG (reference sequence). The CDR3 is 12 amino acids. V lost 7 bases and J 10 bases, leaving 19 bases between the germline ends. The CDR3 DNA is TGTGCCTCCGAGGGGGTGAGGGTAAGAGCTTTCTTT. This codes for CASEGVRVRAFF.

The V gene is TRBV3-1 (or the pseudogene TRBV3-2), the J gene TRBJ2-2, with TRBD2 matching 10 bases. The CDR3 loop spans 16 amino acids. V shed 3 bases, J shed 3 bases, and the junction held 4 bases outside the gene matches. Germline V gene lookup returns CDR1 LGHDT and CDR2 YNNKEL (reference sequence). CDR3 sequence reads: CASSQERGGYTGELFF. The CDR3 DNA reads TGTGCCAGCAGCCAGGAGCGGGGGGGTTACACCGGGGAGCTGTTTTTT.

V usage is TRBV27 and J usage is TRBJ2-1, with TRBD2 identical over 8 bases. The CDR3 consists of 16 residues. Trimming cost V 6 bases and J 4 bases; bases outside gene matches: 11. Germline CDR1 reads MNHEY; CDR2 reads SMNVEV (reference sequence). The CDR3: CASSSGALAVYNEQFF. The CDR3, as DNA: TGTGCCAGCAGCTCCGGAGCACTAGCGGTTTACAATGAGCAGTTCTTC.

This clone came up once. The V and J genes are TRBV5-1 and TRBJ2-3, with D possibly TRBD2 on 6 matching bases. V dropped 2 bases and J dropped 0 bases, with 13 bases sitting between them. The CDR3 consists of 16 residues. Germline loops: CDR1 SGHRS, CDR2 YFSETQ. CDR3 DNA sequence: TGCGCCAGCAGCTTCCCTCTGCGGGGTAGCACAGATACGCAGTATTTT. It encodes CASSFPLRGSTDTQYF.

The genes are TRBV3-1 (or the pseudogene TRBV3-2) and TRBJ2-7, with TRBD1 matching 9 bases. After removal of 5 bases from V and 5 bases from J, the junction contained 10 bases not matched to a gene. The CDR3 is made up of 15 amino acids. CDR1 and CDR2 from the germline V gene are LGHDT and YNNKEL (reference sequence). For the CDR3, the DNA is TGTGCCAGCAGCTTCCAGGACAGGGGTGACGACGAGCAGTACTTC. Translated, it gives CASSFQDRGDDEQYF.

The chain is built from TRBV10-3 and TRBJ2-2, with D uncertain. The CDR3 sequence is 14 residues long. Germline loops: CDR1 ENHRY, CDR2 SYGVKD. Trimming stripped 10 bases from V and 6 bases from J, with 18 bases between. The CDR3 protein is CATSDGSLPGELFF. The CDR3 nucleotides are TGTGCCACCTCCGACGGGTCACTCCCCGGGGAGCTGTTTTTT.

This clone was seen only once. The chain is built from TRBV19 and TRBJ2-5; 12 bases are a match to TRBD2. This CDR3 is built from 15 residues. Germline-derived CDR1 and CDR2 are LNHDA and SQIVND (reference sequence). V gave up 6 bases and J gave up 2 bases; unmatched junction bases: 4. This CDR3 is CASRGLAGPQETQYF. CDR3 nucleotide sequence: TGTGCCAGTAGAGGACTAGCGGGGCCACAAGAGACCCAGTACTTC.

J is TRBJ2-7 and V is TRBV27; TRBD1 matches at 9 bases. In germline, CDR1 is MNHEY, CDR2 SMNVEV (reference sequence). The V gene end was trimmed by 3 bases and the J gene end by 6 bases; junction bases not matched to a gene: 6. This CDR3 has 14 residues. The CDR3 reads CASSFRDRVGEQYF. The CDR3 DNA reads as TGTGCCAGCAGTTTCCGGGACAGGGTAGGCGAGCAGTACTTC.

CDR3 nucleotide sequence: TGTGCCAGCACCACAGGGGGAATTACTGAAGCTTTCTTT. Translation gives CASTTGGITEAFF. This chain joins TRBV3-1 (or the pseudogene TRBV3-2) and TRBJ1-1; 8 nucleotides line up with TRBD1. The CDR3 is 13 residues long. Per germline, CDR1 LGHDT and CDR2 YNNKEL (reference sequence). V trimming: 7 bases; J trimming: 5 bases; junction bases outside the gene matches: 6.

This clone has only one observation. The V gene is TRBV10-3, the J gene TRBJ1-2; TRBD1 might be the D (5 bases). V lost 5 bases and J lost 4, with 17 bases in between. The CDR3 extends over 15 amino acids. Germline V gives CDR1 ENHRY, CDR2 SYGVKD. The chain's CDR3 is CAISTGAHGAYGYTF. The CDR3 coding sequence is TGTGCCATCAGTACTGGGGCCCATGGTGCCTATGGCTACACCTTC.

This chain connects TRBV7-9 to TRBJ2-5, with 10 bases fitting TRBD2. The J segment lost 8 bases and the V segment lost 7 bases, leaving 10 bases of the junction unmatched. Germline V gene lookup returns CDR1 SEHNR and CDR2 FQNEAQ (reference sequence). CDR3 length: 14 amino acids. The CDR3 region has the DNA TGTGCCAGCACCCGAGCGGGAGGGCAAGGAACCCAGTACTTC. It translates to CASTRAGGQGTQYF.

This sequence joins TRBV19 and TRBJ1-1, with D maybe TRBD1 (6 bases). The CDR3 length is 13 residues. Looked up from germline, CDR1 is LNHDA and CDR2 is SQIVND (reference sequence). V lost 9 bases to trimming and J lost 2 bases, with 13 bases between them. CDR3 sequence reads: CARPTGHNTEAFF. CDR3 DNA sequence: TGTGCCAGACCAACGGGACATAACACTGAAGCTTTCTTT.

The chain is built from TRBV30 and TRBJ2-7; TRBD1 aligns across 9 bases. The CDR3 is 12 amino acids. In germline, CDR1 is GTSNPN, CDR2 SVGIG (reference sequence). Trimming at V came to 6 bases and at J to 2 bases, leaving 2 bases not matched to a gene. As DNA, the CDR3 is TGTGCCTGCGGACAGGGGACCTACGAGCAGTACTTC. Translation gives CACGQGTYEQYF.

The chain employs TRBV5-1 and TRBJ2-7; 12 bases align to TRBD1. The CDR3 totals 15 residues. Unmatched junction bases numbered 10, after V lost 7 bases and J lost 5 bases. Per the germline V gene, CDR1 is SGHRS and CDR2 is YFSETQ. CDR3 sequence: CASHRDRGRNNEQYF. CDR3 bases: TGCGCCAGCCACCGGGACAGGGGGCGCAACAACGAGCAGTACTTC.

This clone showed up just once. The chain uses TRBV5-6 and TRBJ2-1; the D gene is possibly TRBD2 (6 bases). Trimming shortened V by 0 bases and J by 3 bases, and 13 bases separated the two germline ends. The CDR3 has 16 amino acids. CDR1 SGHDT and CDR2 YYEEEE come from the germline V gene. CDR3 loop: CASSLVGEAVYNEQFF. In nucleotides, the CDR3 is TGTGCCAGCAGCTTGGTGGGGGAGGCCGTCTACAATGAGCAGTTCTTC. Using reference TRBV5-6 and TRBJ2-1 for the parts outside the CDR3, the full variable domain is DAGVTQSPTHLIKTRGQQVTLRCSPKSGHDTVSWYQQALGQGPQFIFQYYEEEERQRGNFPDRFSGHQFPNYSSELNVNALLLGDSALYLCASSLVGEAVYNEQFFGPGTRLTVL.